One sample yielded the 16 T cell receptor beta chains listed below, sequenced in a study of cytomegalovirus exposure and HLA in healthy donors. The PCR contained 60 Vbeta and 13 Jbeta primers. Assay used: immunoSEQ multiplex PCR; TCRdb lists only in-frame clones, some missing. Here the sample spans 150,000 to 200,000 clones, approximately 78% being singletons. Sequencing was performed on PBMCs. Receptors originate from a woman between 50 and 59 years old in good health and CMV-seropositive.

V gene TRBV4-1 combines with J gene TRBJ1-4, with D hard to call. This CDR3 has 16 residues. Deletions cut 5 bases from V and 0 bases from J, with 13 bases between. Germline V gene data show CDR1 as MGHRA and CDR2 as YSYEKL. CDR3 in DNA: TGCGCCAGCAGCGAGGAGGTCCAAGCAACTAATGAAAAACTGTTTTTT. Translating gives CASSEEVQATNEKLFF.

V and J are TRBV7-9 and TRBJ2-7; D perhaps matches TRBD2 (5 bases). Germline assignment: CDR1 SEHNR and CDR2 FQNEAQ (reference sequence). The germline V and J ends were trimmed by 5 bases and 2 bases, with 19 bases remaining between them. The CDR3 is 16 residues long. The CDR3 reads CASSTSRGKSTYEQYF. CDR3 DNA sequence: TGTGCCAGCAGCACTAGTCGAGGAAAATCAACCTACGAGCAGTACTTC.

This sequence joins TRBV7-6 and TRBJ2-3, with a possible D match to TRBD2 (7 bases). Per germline, CDR1 SGHVS and CDR2 FNYEAQ. This CDR3 region has 15 residues. V lost 5 bases and J 2 bases, leaving 14 bases between the germline ends. The CDR3 nucleotides are TGTGCCAGCAGCACCGGGGCGGGGGCCACAGATACGCAGTATTTT. Amino acid sequence: CASSTGAGATDTQYF.

This clone has a handful of counts. The chain carries TRBV7-6 and TRBJ2-5, with D possibly TRBD1 on 6 matching bases. V was clipped by 2 bases and J by 2 bases, with 9 bases between them. Germline V CDR1 and CDR2: SGHVS, FNYEAQ. This CDR3 has 14 residues. The CDR3: CASSLNQGQETQYF. CDR3 sequence (DNA): TGTGCCAGCAGCTTAAATCAGGGGCAAGAGACCCAGTACTTC. Looking up the rest from reference TRBV7-6 and TRBJ2-5 gives the full variable domain: GAGVSQSPRYKVTKRGQDVALRCDPISGHVSLYWYRQALGQGPEFLTYFNYEAQQDKSGLPNDRFSAERPEGSISTLTIQRTEQRDSAMYRCASSLNQGQETQYFGPGTRLLVL.

This clone occurred once. This chain links TRBV10-3 with TRBJ1-2; D unresolved. Trimming removed 0 bases at V and 4 bases at J, with 9 bases between. This CDR3 is 14 amino acids long. Germline-derived CDR1 and CDR2 are ENHRY and SYGVKD. The CDR3 spells CAISESGSTYGYTF. The CDR3 DNA reads TGTGCCATCAGTGAGTCGGGCAGCACCTATGGCTACACCTTC.

This clone was seen a handful of times. V is TRBV6-5 and J is TRBJ1-5; D ambiguous. CDR1 and CDR2 from the germline V gene are MNHEY and SVGAGI. This CDR3 spans 13 amino acids. V gave up 2 bases and J gave up 7 bases, with 9 bases separating them. The CDR3 here is CASSYPLRQPQHF. CDR3 nucleotides: TGTGCCAGCAGTTACCCTCTCCGGCAGCCCCAGCATTTT.

The V and J genes are TRBV27 and TRBJ2-5, with D unclear. Germline loops: CDR1 MNHEY, CDR2 SMNVEV (reference sequence). The CDR3 covers 12 residues. The V end lost 4 bases, the J end lost 2 bases, and 5 bases lay between the germline ends. Here the CDR3 reads CASSSFQETQYF. In DNA form, the CDR3 reads TGTGCCAGCAGTTCCTTTCAAGAGACCCAGTACTTC.

V gene TRBV19 combines with J gene TRBJ1-1; tentative D call: TRBD1 (5 bases). Per germline, CDR1 LNHDA and CDR2 SQIVND (reference sequence). This CDR3 has 15 amino acids. V dropped 4 bases and J dropped 0 bases, with 12 bases sitting between them. CDR3 in amino acids: CASSKRQPMNTEAFF. The CDR3 DNA follows: TGTGCCAGTAGTAAAAGACAGCCCATGAACACTGAAGCTTTCTTT.

V usage is TRBV5-6 and J usage is TRBJ2-3; 8 nucleotides line up with TRBD2. The V and J ends lost 4 bases and 2 bases, in that order; junction bases with no gene match: 9. The germline CDR1 and CDR2 sequences are SGHDT and YYEEEE. The CDR3 contains 16 residues. The DNA for the CDR3 is TGTGCCAGCAGCGGAGAACGGGGGGGCGCCACAGATACGCAGTATTTT. Translation gives CASSGERGGATDTQYF.

The V call is TRBV28, the J call TRBJ1-2, with 9 positions matching TRBD1. This CDR3 has 14 amino acids. CDR1 is MDHEN and CDR2 is SYDVKM in the germline V gene. The V gene end was trimmed by 5 bases and the J gene end by 8 bases; junction bases not matched to a gene: 9. CDR3 residues: CASSLYRGPGGYTF. The CDR3 coding sequence is TGTGCCAGCAGTCTATACAGGGGGCCGGGGGGCTACACCTTC.

This chain connects TRBV5-1 to TRBJ1-1; D remains ambiguous. V dropped 4 bases and J dropped 0 bases, with 16 bases sitting between them. The germline CDR1 and CDR2 sequences are SGHRS and YFSETQ. There are 16 residues in the CDR3. CDR3 sequence: CASSPEWQFMNTEAFF. The DNA of the CDR3 is TGCGCCAGCAGCCCCGAATGGCAGTTCATGAACACTGAAGCTTTCTTT.

V usage is TRBV15 and J usage is TRBJ1-2; TRBD1 might be the D (6 bases). Trimming took off 5 bases at V and 1 base at J, with 8 bases between the two ends. The CDR3 spans 13 residues. Germline lookup yields CDR1 LNHNV and CDR2 YYDKDF (reference sequence). The CDR3: CATSGQYNYGYTF. The DNA for the CDR3 is TGTGCCACCAGCGGACAGTATAACTATGGCTACACCTTC.

This clone occurred once. The CDR3 is CASRPLRAGYGYTF. In DNA, the CDR3 is TGTGCCAGCAGGCCGCTGAGGGCGGGCTATGGCTACACCTTC. The chain recombines TRBV7-9 with TRBJ1-2; D not resolved. Germline V gene sequence: CDR1 SEHNR, CDR2 FQNEAQ (reference sequence). V was shortened by 6 bases and J by 4 bases, with 15 bases between the two germline ends. The CDR3 is made up of 14 amino acids.

This chain links TRBV9 with TRBJ2-1; tentative D call: TRBD2 (5 bases). Germline loops: CDR1 SGDLS, CDR2 YYNGEE. Trimming took 0 bases from V and 8 from J, leaving 18 bases between them. The CDR3 extends over 16 amino acids. The CDR3 DNA follows: TGTGCCAGCAGCGTAGGGGCGGGCCGAGGATTTGATGAGCAGTTCTTC. This sequence encodes CASSVGAGRGFDEQFF.

This rearrangement joins TRBV7-6 to TRBJ2-7, with D possibly TRBD2 on 5 matching bases. Germline values: CDR1 SGHVS, CDR2 FNYEAQ. Trimming took 1 base from V and 2 from J, leaving 15 bases between them. CDR3 length: 16 residues. For the CDR3, the DNA is TGTGCCAGCAGCTTAGATAGGGAGCGGCCAACCTACGAGCAGTACTTC. Translated, it gives CASSLDRERPTYEQYF.

This sequence joins TRBV5-5 and TRBJ2-7, with 9 bases identical to TRBD1. Germline CDR1 SGHKS, CDR2 YYEKEE (reference sequence). After removal of 0 bases from V and 3 bases from J, the junction contained 4 bases not matched to a gene. This CDR3 region has 15 residues. CDR3 nucleotides: TGTGCCAGCAGCTTGGGACAGGGGGGAATCTACGAGCAGTACTTC. It encodes CASSLGQGGIYEQYF.